The 25 T cell receptor beta chains reported below all come from one sample, sequenced in a study of cytomegalovirus exposure and HLA in healthy donors. The data were produced by immunoSEQ multiplex PCR, yet TCRdb's version contains in-frame clones alone and is incomplete. The sample carries approximately 200,000 clones, roughly 82% recorded once. Sample: PBMCs. These receptors were taken from a woman in her thirties in good health and CMV-seropositive.

The CDR3 loop is CASSVGQALSYNEQFF. The CDR3 bases are TGCGCCAGCAGCGTGGGACAGGCTTTGTCCTACAATGAGCAGTTCTTC. This chain joins TRBV5-1 and TRBJ2-1; 8 positions match TRBD1. Looked up from germline, CDR1 is SGHRS and CDR2 is YFSETQ. The CDR3 length is 16 residues. Trimming took 4 bases from V and 1 from J; bases not matched to a gene: 7.

The CDR3 here is CASSVGLNEQPQHF. The CDR3, as DNA: TGTGCCAGCAGCGTTGGGCTCAATGAACAGCCCCAGCATTTT. The chain recombines TRBV9 with TRBJ1-5; D unclear. The CDR3 is 14 residues long. Looked up from germline, CDR1 is SGDLS and CDR2 is YYNGEE. Between the trimmed V and J ends, which lost 2 bases and 7 bases, there was a span of 13 bases.

The V and J genes are TRBV28 and TRBJ1-2; the match to TRBD1 covers 9 bases. The CDR3 is 16 residues long. Germline-derived CDR1 and CDR2 are MDHEN and SYDVKM. V was pared by 5 bases and J by 4 bases, with 11 bases of the junction left unmatched. CDR3 bases: TGTGCCAGCAGTAAATCGATGGGACAGGGAGGCTATGGCTACACCTTC. This encodes CASSKSMGQGGYGYTF.

CDR3 in DNA: TGTGCCAGCAGGTTTTCTCCAGGACAGGGGGCCTATGGCTACACCTTC. This encodes CASRFSPGQGAYGYTF. This chain links TRBV28 with TRBJ1-2; 11 positions agree with TRBD1. Germline V gene sequence: CDR1 MDHEN, CDR2 SYDVKM. The V and J ends lost 6 bases and 4 bases, in that order; junction bases with no gene match: 10. The CDR3 contains 16 residues.

V gene TRBV14 combines with J gene TRBJ2-7; 8 bases fit TRBD1. The CDR3 is 12 amino acids. Per the germline V gene, CDR1 is SGHDN and CDR2 is FVKESK. Trimming took 8 bases from V and 3 from J; bases not matched to a gene: 3. CDR3 bases: TGTGCCAGCCGAGACAGGGGCTACGAGCAGTACTTC. Translated, it gives CASRDRGYEQYF.

The chain carries TRBV28 and TRBJ1-2; the match to TRBD1 covers 9 bases. The germline CDR1 and CDR2 sequences are MDHEN and SYDVKM. Unmatched junction bases numbered 9, after V lost 7 bases and J lost 3 bases. CDR3 length equals 15 residues. Here the CDR3 DNA reads TGTGCCAGCACTCCTCCCAGGACAGGGGACTATGGCTACACCTTC. Translating it yields CASTPPRTGDYGYTF.

The CDR3 region is CASSPNEDSLLNTEAFF. DNA of the CDR3: TGTGCCAGCTCCCCCAACGAGGACAGCCTTTTGAACACTGAAGCTTTCTTT. The rearrangement links TRBV27 to TRBJ1-1, with D possibly being TRBD1 (6 bases). The CDR3 consists of 17 residues. CDR1 and CDR2 from the germline V gene are MNHEY and SMNVEV (reference sequence). V lost 8 bases, J lost 0 bases, and 22 bases lay in between.

V gene TRBV5-6 combines with J gene TRBJ2-7; 7 bases align to TRBD1. The germline V gene has CDR1 SGHDT and CDR2 YYEEEE. The CDR3 extends over 14 amino acids. J gave up 3 bases and V 4 bases, and 7 bases lay outside the gene matches. CDR3 nucleotide sequence: TGTGCCAGCAGCACAAGACAGGGTTTCTACGAGCAGTACTTC. It yields the protein CASSTRQGFYEQYF.

The sample holds a few counts of this clone. This rearrangement joins TRBV28 to TRBJ1-2; the D is unclear. The CDR3 is 13 amino acids. Trimming took 8 bases from V and 6 from J, leaving 16 bases between them. In germline, CDR1 is MDHEN, CDR2 SYDVKM. DNA for the CDR3: TGTGCCAGCGGAACGCTGACACTCCATGGCTACACCTTC. This translates into CASGTLTLHGYTF.

This clone was recorded only once. This chain uses TRBV7-9 with TRBJ2-7; no definite D call. Germline CDR1 reads SEHNR; CDR2 reads FQNEAQ (reference sequence). This CDR3 is 14 amino acids long. V was clipped by 4 bases and J by 4 bases, with 14 bases between them. The CDR3 loop reads CASSSYGPVYEQYF. The CDR3 coding sequence is TGTGCCAGCAGCTCTTATGGCCCAGTGTACGAGCAGTACTTC.

V usage is TRBV6-5 and J usage is TRBJ2-1; no definite D call. This CDR3 contains 16 residues. The V and J ends lost 0 bases and 0 bases respectively, with 9 bases between them. Germline CDR1 and CDR2: MNHEY and SVGAGI. The CDR3 reads CASSYSRMSSYNEQFF. The CDR3 coding sequence is TGTGCCAGCAGTTACTCGAGGATGAGCTCCTACAATGAGCAGTTCTTC.

This chain connects TRBV18 to TRBJ2-1; maybe TRBD1 (5 bases). CDR1 is KGHSH and CDR2 is LQKENI in the germline V gene. CDR3 length: 15 residues. The V end lost 3 bases, the J end lost 2 bases, and 11 bases lay between the germline ends. CDR3 sequence reads: CASSPPRETYNEQFF. The CDR3 region has the DNA TGTGCCAGCTCACCCCCCAGGGAAACCTACAATGAGCAGTTCTTC.

This sequence joins TRBV5-6 and TRBJ1-1; D possibly corresponds to TRBD1 (6 bases). The CDR3 extends over 13 amino acids. V was cut by 3 bases and J by 8 bases, with 14 bases left in between. CDR1 SGHDT and CDR2 YYEEEE come from the germline V gene. As DNA, the CDR3 is TGTGCCAGCAGCTCGCCCACAGGGACAGAAGCTTTCTTT. The encoded protein is CASSSPTGTEAFF.

The rearrangement uses TRBV5-1 and TRBJ2-2, with 9 nucleotides matching TRBD2. The CDR3 has 17 residues. The V gene's germline CDR1 is SGHRS and CDR2 YFSETQ. Germline trimming cut 1 base from V and 6 bases from J; bases unmatched to any gene: 10. The CDR3, as DNA: TGCGCCAGCAGCTTGAGAGCGGGAGGACTGGTTTCCGGGGAGCTGTTTTTT. Its protein product is CASSLRAGGLVSGELFF.

V gene TRBV2 combines with J gene TRBJ2-1; tentative D call: TRBD1 (6 bases). Trimming took 7 bases from V and 5 from J, leaving 21 bases between them. Germline lookup yields CDR1 SNHLY and CDR2 FYNNEI. The CDR3 length is 16 residues. CDR3 DNA sequence: TGTGCCAGCACCTTCAGACAGGAACCTGGGAACAATGAGCAGTTCTTC. Residues: CASTFRQEPGNNEQFF.

The CDR3 reads CASSLLTDSYGYTF. The CDR3 DNA follows: TGTGCCAGCAGCTTACTTACCGACAGTTATGGCTACACCTTC. The chain employs TRBV7-9 and TRBJ1-2; a weak D match, TRBD1 (5 bases). The CDR3 has 14 amino acids. Germline loops: CDR1 SEHNR, CDR2 FQNEAQ (reference sequence). V lost 2 bases, J lost 5 bases, and 12 bases lay in between.

The V gene is TRBV6-5, the J gene TRBJ1-2, with a tentative D call TRBD1 (6 bases). CDR3 size: 15 residues. Germline V gene lookup returns CDR1 MNHEY and CDR2 SVGAGI. The V end lost 6 bases, the J end lost 4 bases, and 18 bases lay between the germline ends. The CDR3 DNA is TGTGCCAGCAGCCGAAACAGACAGGTCCCCTATGGCTACACCTTC. This gives the protein CASSRNRQVPYGYTF.

The CDR3 protein is CASSLVSGDQPQHF. Here the CDR3 DNA reads TGTGCCAGCAGTTTGGTATCGGGGGATCAGCCCCAGCATTTT. V usage is TRBV27 and J usage is TRBJ1-5; tentatively, D is TRBD1 (5 bases). Per the germline V gene, CDR1 is MNHEY and CDR2 is SMNVEV (reference sequence). Trimming removed 3 bases at V and 5 bases at J, with 11 bases between. The CDR3 totals 14 residues.

The chain carries TRBV2 and TRBJ1-1, with D hard to call. Germline V gives CDR1 SNHLY, CDR2 FYNNEI. This CDR3 is 11 amino acids long. Deletions cut 7 bases from V and 6 bases from J, with 9 bases between. CDR3 sequence (DNA): TGTGCCAGCACATGGAGCGCTGAAGCTTTCTTT. It yields the protein CASTWSAEAFF.

This sequence joins TRBV6-6 and TRBJ2-7, with 13 nucleotides matching TRBD2. V lost 11 bases and J lost 0; bases outside the gene matches: 4. The CDR3 runs 14 residues. Per the germline V gene, CDR1 is MNHNY and CDR2 is SVGAGI (reference sequence). CDR3 amino acids: CASGLAGSSYEQYF. Here the CDR3 DNA reads TGTGCCTCGGGACTAGCGGGGAGCTCCTACGAGCAGTACTTC.

The chain is built from TRBV5-6 and TRBJ2-3, with 7 bases aligning to TRBD1. The CDR3 consists of 14 residues. The junction had 5 bases not matched to a gene; V was cut back by 4 bases and J by 3 bases. Germline CDR1 is SGHDT and CDR2 is YYEEEE. In DNA, the CDR3 is TGTGCCAGCAGCACCGGGACAGAAACAGATACGCAGTATTTT. This gives the protein CASSTGTETDTQYF.

This chain links TRBV28 with TRBJ2-7, with D tentatively TRBD2 (5 bases). Trimming shortened V by 4 bases and J by 2 bases, and 9 bases separated the two germline ends. Per germline, CDR1 MDHEN and CDR2 SYDVKM. This CDR3 has 13 residues. CDR3 amino acids: CASSSRVPYEQYF. The DNA for the CDR3 is TGTGCCAGCAGTTCGCGGGTCCCCTACGAGCAGTACTTC. Supplemented by reference TRBV28 and TRBJ2-7, the full variable domain reads DVKVTQSSRYLVKRTGEKVFLECVQDMDHENMFWYRQDPGLGLRLIYFSYDVKMKEKGDIPEGYSVSREKKERFSLILESASTNQTSMYLCASSSRVPYEQYFGPGTRLTVT.

The rearrangement links TRBV2 to TRBJ1-2; tentatively, D is TRBD1 (5 bases). Germline V gene lookup returns CDR1 SNHLY and CDR2 FYNNEI. CDR3 length equals 12 residues. V lost 6 bases and J lost 7, with 12 bases in between. CDR3 nucleotides: TGTGCCAGCAGGGCCCAGGGCAGTGGCTACACCTTC. Translating it yields CASRAQGSGYTF.

This sequence joins TRBV4-1 and TRBJ2-7, with no clear D. This CDR3 region has 14 residues. V lost 7 bases and J lost 7, with 20 bases in between. Per the germline V gene, CDR1 is MGHRA and CDR2 is YSYEKL. The CDR3 region is CASTQTYDAVEQYF. The CDR3, as DNA: TGCGCCAGCACCCAGACTTACGACGCGGTGGAGCAGTACTTC.

The gene calls are TRBV9 and TRBJ2-1, with TRBD2 identical over 13 bases. Germline-derived CDR1 and CDR2 are SGDLS and YYNGEE. CDR3 length equals 15 residues. After removal of 4 bases from V and 8 bases from J, the junction contained 6 bases not matched to a gene. CDR3 DNA: TGTGCCAGCAGCCCCCGGACTAGCGGGAGCTATGAGCAGTTCTTC. This gives the protein CASSPRTSGSYEQFF.